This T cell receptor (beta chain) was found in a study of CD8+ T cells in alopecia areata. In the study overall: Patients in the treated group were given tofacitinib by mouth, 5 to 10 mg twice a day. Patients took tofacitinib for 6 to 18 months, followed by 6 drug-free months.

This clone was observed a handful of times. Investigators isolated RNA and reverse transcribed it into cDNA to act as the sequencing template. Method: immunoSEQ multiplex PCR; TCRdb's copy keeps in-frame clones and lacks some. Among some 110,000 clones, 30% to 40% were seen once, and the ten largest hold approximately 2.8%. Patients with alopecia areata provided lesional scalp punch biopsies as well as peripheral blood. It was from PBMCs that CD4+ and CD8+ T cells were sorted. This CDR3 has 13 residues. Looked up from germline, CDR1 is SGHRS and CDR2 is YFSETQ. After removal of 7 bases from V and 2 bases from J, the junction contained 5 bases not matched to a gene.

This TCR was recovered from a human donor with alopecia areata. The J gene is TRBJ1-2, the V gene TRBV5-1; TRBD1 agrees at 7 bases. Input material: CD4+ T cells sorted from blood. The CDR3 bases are TGCGCCAGCGGGAGACAGGGAAACTATGGCTACACCTTC. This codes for CASGRQGNYGYTF.